The source of this T cell receptor (beta chain) is a study of cytomegalovirus exposure and HLA in healthy donors. The PCR contained 60 Vbeta and 13 Jbeta primers. Sequencing used immunoSEQ multiplex PCR; TCRdb keeps in-frame clones, though not all of them. The data show around 150,000 clones, just under 85% seen once. Study-level findings and limits: Among TCR beta chains, those listed as cytomegalovirus-associated numbered over 150.

In regard to this clone: Its antigen remains unidentified.

CDR1 MGHRA and CDR2 YSYEKL come from the germline V gene. This CDR3 comprises 15 residues. Trimming took off 1 base at V and 6 bases at J, with 13 bases between the two ends. The chain uses TRBV4-1 and TRBJ1-5, with D unresolved. Material: PBMCs. The sequence was obtained from a man between 35 and 55 years old in good health and CMV-seropositive. CDR3 protein: CASSQVGTGGQPQHF. DNA of the CDR3: TGCGCCAGCAGCCAAGTGGGAACTGGAGGTCAGCCCCAGCATTTT.